The sequence of this TCR beta chain was determined in a study of T-cell reconstitution after alpha-beta-depleted transplantation in children. Overall study results and limits: Recipient T cells and thymic progenitors that survived gave rise to the high TCRbeta diversity observed at day 60 in some patients. Approximately two months post-transplant, alpha-beta T cells reportedly originated from several hundred expanded graft clones. One year post-transplant, T-cell counts and diversity were largely derived from T cells produced anew.

In regard to this clonotype: The antigen is not known.

The TCRbeta library incorporated unique molecular identifiers. TCRdb recomputed calls from the PCR reads with MiXCR, one row per CDR3 protein. There are roughly 50,000 distinct CDR3 sequences in the sample; about 40% occur only once, and roughly 98% lies in the top ten. Germline trimming cut 6 bases from V and 0 bases from J; bases unmatched to any gene: 5. The CDR3 spans 15 residues. The TCR originated in a male patient aged 10-17 years who had a stem cell transplant for acute lymphoblastic leukemia, so the T cells may come from the graft donor. The input for sequencing was PBMCs, mostly from graft donor cells, taken 360 days after TCRalphabeta/CD19-depleted stem cell transplant. The chain links TRBV12-3 or TRBV12-4 to TRBJ2-1; 7 bases are shared with TRBD2. The CDR3 is CASRAGEGSYNEQFF. In DNA form, the CDR3 reads TGTGCCAGCAGGGCGGGGGAAGGCTCCTACAATGAGCAGTTCTTC.